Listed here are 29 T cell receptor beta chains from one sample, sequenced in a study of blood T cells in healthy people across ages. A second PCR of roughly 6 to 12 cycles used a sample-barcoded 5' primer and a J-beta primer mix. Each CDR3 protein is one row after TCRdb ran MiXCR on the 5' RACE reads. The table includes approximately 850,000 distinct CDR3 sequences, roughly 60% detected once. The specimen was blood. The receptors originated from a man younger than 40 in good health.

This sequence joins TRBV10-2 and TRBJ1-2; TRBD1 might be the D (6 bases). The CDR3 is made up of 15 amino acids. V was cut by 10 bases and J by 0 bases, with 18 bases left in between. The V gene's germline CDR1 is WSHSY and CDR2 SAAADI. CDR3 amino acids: CATFSGADSNYGYTF. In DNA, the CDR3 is TGCGCCACATTTTCAGGGGCTGACTCTAACTATGGCTACACCTTC.

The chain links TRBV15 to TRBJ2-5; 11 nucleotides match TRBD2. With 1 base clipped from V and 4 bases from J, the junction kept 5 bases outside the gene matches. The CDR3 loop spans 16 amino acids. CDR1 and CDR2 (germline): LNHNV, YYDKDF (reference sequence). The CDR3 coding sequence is TGTGCCACCAGCAGAGCTAGCGGGAGGATGGGAGAGACCCAGTACTTC. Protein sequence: CATSRASGRMGETQYF.

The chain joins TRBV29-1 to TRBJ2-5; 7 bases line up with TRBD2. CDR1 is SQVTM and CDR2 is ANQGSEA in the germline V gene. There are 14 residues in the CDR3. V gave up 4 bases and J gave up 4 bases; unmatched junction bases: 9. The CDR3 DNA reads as TGCAGCGTTGCTAGCGGTGGGGTCCGAGAGACCCAGTACTTC. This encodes CSVASGGVRETQYF.

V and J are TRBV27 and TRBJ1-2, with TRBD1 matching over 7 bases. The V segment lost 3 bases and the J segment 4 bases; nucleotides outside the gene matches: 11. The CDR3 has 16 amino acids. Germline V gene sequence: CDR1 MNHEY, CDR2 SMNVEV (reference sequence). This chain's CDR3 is CASSFLRTGQFYGYTF. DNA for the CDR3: TGTGCCAGCAGTTTTTTAAGGACAGGCCAGTTCTATGGCTACACCTTC.

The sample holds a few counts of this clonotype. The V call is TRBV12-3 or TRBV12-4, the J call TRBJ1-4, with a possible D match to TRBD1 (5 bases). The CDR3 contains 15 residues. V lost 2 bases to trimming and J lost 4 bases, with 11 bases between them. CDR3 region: CASSLSGGLNEKLFF. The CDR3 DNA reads TGTGCCAGCAGTTTATCGGGGGGACTTAATGAAAAACTGTTTTTT.

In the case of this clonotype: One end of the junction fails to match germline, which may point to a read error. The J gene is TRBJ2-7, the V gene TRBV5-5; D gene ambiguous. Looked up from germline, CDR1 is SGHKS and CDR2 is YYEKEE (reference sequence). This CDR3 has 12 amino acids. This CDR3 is CVSSYSGYEQYF. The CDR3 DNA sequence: TGTGTCAGCAGTTACTCTGGGTACGAGCAGTACTTC.

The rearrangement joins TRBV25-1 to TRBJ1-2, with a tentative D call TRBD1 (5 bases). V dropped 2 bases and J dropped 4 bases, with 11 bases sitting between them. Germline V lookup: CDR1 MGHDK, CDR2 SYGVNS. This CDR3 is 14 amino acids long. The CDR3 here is CASSERQGIYGYTF. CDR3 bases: TGTGCCAGCAGTGAAAGGCAGGGTATCTATGGCTACACCTTC.

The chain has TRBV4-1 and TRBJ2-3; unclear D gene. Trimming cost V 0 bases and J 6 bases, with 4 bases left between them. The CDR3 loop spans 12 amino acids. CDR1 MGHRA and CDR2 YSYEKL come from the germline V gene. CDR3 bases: TGCGCCAGCAGCCAAGATATGGATACGCAGTATTTT. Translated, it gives CASSQDMDTQYF.

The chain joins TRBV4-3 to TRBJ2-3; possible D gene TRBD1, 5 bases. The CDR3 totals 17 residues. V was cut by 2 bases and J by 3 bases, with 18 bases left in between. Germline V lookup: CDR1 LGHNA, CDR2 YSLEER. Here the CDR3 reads CASSQFFQNNRTDTQYF. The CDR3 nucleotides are TGCGCCAGCAGCCAATTTTTTCAAAACAACAGGACAGATACGCAGTATTTT.

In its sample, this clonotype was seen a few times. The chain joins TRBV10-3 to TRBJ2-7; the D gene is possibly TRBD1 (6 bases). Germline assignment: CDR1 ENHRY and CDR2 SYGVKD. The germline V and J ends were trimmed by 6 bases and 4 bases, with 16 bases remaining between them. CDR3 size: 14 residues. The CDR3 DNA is TGTGCCATCAGAGGCCAGGGGTCCCGTTACGAGCAGTACTTC. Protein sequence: CAIRGQGSRYEQYF.

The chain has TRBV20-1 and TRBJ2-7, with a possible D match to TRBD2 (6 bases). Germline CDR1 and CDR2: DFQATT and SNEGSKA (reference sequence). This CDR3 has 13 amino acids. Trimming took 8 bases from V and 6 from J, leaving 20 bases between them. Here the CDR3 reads CSYRDSGTREQYF. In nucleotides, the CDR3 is TGCAGTTACCGGGACTCTGGGACTCGCGAGCAGTACTTC.

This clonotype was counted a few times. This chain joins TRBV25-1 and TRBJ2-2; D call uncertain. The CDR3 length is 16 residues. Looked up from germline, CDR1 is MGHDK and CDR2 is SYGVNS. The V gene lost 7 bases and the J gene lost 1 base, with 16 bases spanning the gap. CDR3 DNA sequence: TGTGCCAGCAAGGGTAGCCATACGGGGAACACCGGGGAGCTGTTTTTT. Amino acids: CASKGSHTGNTGELFF.

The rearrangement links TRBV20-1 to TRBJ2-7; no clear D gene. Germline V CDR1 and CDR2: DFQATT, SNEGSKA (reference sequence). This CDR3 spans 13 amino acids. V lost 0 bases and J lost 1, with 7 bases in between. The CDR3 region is CSARDRRSYEQYF. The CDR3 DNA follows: TGCAGTGCTAGAGACAGGCGATCCTACGAGCAGTACTTC.

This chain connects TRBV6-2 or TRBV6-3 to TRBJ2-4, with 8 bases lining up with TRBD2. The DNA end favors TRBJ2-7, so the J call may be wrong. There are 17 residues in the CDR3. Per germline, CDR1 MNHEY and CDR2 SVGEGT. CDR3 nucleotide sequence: TGTGCCAGCAGTTACTTTGGAAAAGCGGGAGCTTACTACGAGCAGTACTTC. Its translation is CASSYFGKAGAYYEQYF.

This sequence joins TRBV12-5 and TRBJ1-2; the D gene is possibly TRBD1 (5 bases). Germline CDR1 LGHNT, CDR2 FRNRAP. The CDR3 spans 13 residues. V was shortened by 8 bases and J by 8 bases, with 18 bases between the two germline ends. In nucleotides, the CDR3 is TGTGCTAGTTCCCGGGACGGAAACGCGGGCTACACCTTC. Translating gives CASSRDGNAGYTF. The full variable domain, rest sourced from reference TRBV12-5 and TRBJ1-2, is DARVTQTPRHKVTEMGQEVTMRCQPILGHNTVFWYRQTMMQGLELLAYFRNRAPLDDSGMPKDRFSAEMPDATLATLKIQPSEPRDSAVYFCASSRDGNAGYTFGSGTRLTVV.

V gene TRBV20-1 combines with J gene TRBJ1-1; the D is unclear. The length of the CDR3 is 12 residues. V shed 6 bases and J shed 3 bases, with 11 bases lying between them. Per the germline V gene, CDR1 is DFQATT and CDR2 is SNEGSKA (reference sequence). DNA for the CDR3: TGCAGTGCGGGTCGGGCCTACACTGAAGCTTTCTTT. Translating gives CSAGRAYTEAFF.

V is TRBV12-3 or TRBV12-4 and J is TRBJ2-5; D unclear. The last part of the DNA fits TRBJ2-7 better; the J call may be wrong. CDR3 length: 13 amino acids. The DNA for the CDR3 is TGTGCCAGCAGTTTGGTACTGGGCCACGAGCAGTACTTC. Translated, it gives CASSLVLGHEQYF.

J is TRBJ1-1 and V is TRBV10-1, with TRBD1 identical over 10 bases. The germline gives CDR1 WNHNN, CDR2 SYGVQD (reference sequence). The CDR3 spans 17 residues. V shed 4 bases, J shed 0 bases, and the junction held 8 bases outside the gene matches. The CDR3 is CASSGDRDRGMNTEAFF. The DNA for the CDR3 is TGCGCCAGCAGTGGGGACCGGGACAGGGGAATGAACACTGAAGCTTTCTTT.

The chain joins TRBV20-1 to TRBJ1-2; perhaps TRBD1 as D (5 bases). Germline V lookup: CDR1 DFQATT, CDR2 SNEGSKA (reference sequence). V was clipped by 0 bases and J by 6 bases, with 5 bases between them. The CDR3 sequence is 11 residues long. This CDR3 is CSAREGDGYTF. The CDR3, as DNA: TGCAGTGCTAGAGAGGGGGATGGCTACACCTTC.

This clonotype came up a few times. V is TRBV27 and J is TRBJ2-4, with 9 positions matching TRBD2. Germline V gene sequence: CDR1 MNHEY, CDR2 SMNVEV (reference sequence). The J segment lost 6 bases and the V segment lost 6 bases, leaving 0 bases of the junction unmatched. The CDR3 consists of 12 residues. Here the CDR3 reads CASRGLANIQYF. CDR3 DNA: TGTGCCAGCAGGGGACTAGCAAACATTCAGTACTTC.

As DNA, the CDR3 is TGTGCCAGCAGTGGACTCACGGGAAACATTCAGTACTTC. It encodes CASSGLTGNIQYF. The chain couples TRBV2 to TRBJ2-4, with D unresolved. CDR3 length equals 13 residues. V lost 4 bases to trimming and J lost 6 bases, with 10 bases between them. In germline, CDR1 is SNHLY, CDR2 FYNNEI.

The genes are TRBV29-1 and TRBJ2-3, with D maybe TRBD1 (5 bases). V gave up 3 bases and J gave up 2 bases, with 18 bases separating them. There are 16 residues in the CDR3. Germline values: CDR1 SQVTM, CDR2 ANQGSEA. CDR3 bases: TGCAGCGTTGATTACGCCCAGGGCGCCGACACAGATACGCAGTATTTT. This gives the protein CSVDYAQGADTDTQYF.

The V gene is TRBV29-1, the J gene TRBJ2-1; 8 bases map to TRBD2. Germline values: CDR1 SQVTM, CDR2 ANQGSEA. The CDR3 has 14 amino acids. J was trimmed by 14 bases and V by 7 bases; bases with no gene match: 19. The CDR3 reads CSATTSGFLGLEFF. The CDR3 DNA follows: TGCAGCGCTACAACTAGCGGTTTTTTAGGTTTGGAGTTCTTC.

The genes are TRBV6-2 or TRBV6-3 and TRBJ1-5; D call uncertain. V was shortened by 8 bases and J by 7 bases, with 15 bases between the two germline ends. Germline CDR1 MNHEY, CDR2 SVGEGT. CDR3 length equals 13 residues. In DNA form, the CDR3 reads TGTGCCAGCGCGCCCCGACCCCCGCAGCCCCAGCATTTT. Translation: CASAPRPPQPQHF.

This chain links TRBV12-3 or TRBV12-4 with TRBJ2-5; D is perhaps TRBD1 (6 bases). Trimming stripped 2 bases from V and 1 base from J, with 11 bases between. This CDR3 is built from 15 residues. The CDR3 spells CASSLRQGIQETQYF. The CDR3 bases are TGTGCCAGCAGTTTACGTCAGGGGATCCAAGAGACCCAGTACTTC.

CDR3 sequence: CASSFTGTRGAFF. CDR3 in DNA: TGTGCCAGCAGCTTCACCGGGACAAGAGGAGCTTTCTTT. This chain joins TRBV7-9 and TRBJ1-1; maybe TRBD1 (6 bases). There are 13 residues in the CDR3. Trimming took 3 bases from V and 10 from J, leaving 15 bases between them. From germline, CDR1 is SEHNR and CDR2 FQNEAQ (reference sequence).

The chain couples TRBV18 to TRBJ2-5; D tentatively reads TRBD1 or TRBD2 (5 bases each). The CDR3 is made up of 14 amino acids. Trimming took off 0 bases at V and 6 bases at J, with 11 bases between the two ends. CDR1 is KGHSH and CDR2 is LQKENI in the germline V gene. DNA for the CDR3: TGTGCCAGCTCACCACCGGGGGAATGGCAGACCCAGTACTTC. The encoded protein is CASSPPGEWQTQYF.

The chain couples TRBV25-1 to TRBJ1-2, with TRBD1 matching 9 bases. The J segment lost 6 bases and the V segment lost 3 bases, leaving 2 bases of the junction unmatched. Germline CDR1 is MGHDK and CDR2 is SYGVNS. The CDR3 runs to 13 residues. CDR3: CASSEGQGDGYTF. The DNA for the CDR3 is TGTGCCAGCAGTGAGGGACAGGGTGATGGCTACACCTTC.

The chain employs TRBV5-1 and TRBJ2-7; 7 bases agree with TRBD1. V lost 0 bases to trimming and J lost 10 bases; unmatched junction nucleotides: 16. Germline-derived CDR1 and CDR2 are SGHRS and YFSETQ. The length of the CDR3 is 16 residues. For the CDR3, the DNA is TGCGCCAGCAGCTTGGCGATCGGGACAGCCACAGGGGCCCAGTACTTC. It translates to CASSLAIGTATGAQYF.